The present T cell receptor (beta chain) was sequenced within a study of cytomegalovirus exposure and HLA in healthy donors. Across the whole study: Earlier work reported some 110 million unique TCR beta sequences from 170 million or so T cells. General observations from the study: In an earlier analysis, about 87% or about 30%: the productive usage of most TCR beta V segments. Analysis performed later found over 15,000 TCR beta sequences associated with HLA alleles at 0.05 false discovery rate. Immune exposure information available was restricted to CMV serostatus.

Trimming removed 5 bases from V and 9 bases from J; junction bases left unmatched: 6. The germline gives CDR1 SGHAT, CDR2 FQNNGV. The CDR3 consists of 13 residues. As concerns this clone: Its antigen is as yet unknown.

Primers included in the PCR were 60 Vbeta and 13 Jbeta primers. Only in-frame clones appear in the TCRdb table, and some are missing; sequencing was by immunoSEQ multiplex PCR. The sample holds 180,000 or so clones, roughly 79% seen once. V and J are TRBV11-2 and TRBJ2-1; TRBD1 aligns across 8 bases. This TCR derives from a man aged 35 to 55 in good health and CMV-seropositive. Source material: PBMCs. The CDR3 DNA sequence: TGTGCCAGCAGCCCGGACAGGGCGGGTGAGCAGTTCTTC. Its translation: CASSPDRAGEQFF.